A single T cell receptor (beta chain) is shown here with its context. This sample was taken from a study of blood T cell repertoires in COVID-19. Study-wide context: Sources were T cells, B-cell-depleted T cells, or PBMCs; the material itself was cDNA or gDNA.

Generated by immunoSEQ multiplex PCR, the TCRdb table keeps only in-frame clones and is missing some. This table has about 140,000 clones, over 75% appearing once. The sequence was collected from a human donor in a cohort sampled during active COVID-19. The specimen was peripheral blood.

CDR3 sequence reads: CASSYAGGSNNYGYTF. As DNA, the CDR3 is TGTGCCAGCAGTTACGCGGGGGGTAGTAATAACTATGGCTACACCTTC. This chain links TRBV6-5 with TRBJ1-2, with a weak D call TRBD1 (5 bases). Germline V CDR1 and CDR2: MNHEY, SVGAGI. The CDR3 is made up of 16 amino acids. Deletions cut 2 bases from V and 1 base from J, with 14 bases between.